The 10 T cell receptor beta chains below all came from one sample that was sequenced in a study of tumor-infiltrating lymphocytes in oesophageal squamous cell carcinoma (dated by TCRdb to between 2015 and 2016). The library came from PCR. Sequenced on an Illumina HiSeq 2000. The public sequencing data were trimmed at Q25 with fastp and processed into clonotypes with MiXCR by TCRdb, which kept only in-frame beta chains. Every CDR3 protein is listed once, alongside the most common genes and DNA of its rows. The sample contains 8,000 to 13,000 distinct CDR3 sequences, about 64% of them found a single time. 26% of the sample lies in the top ten. The sample comprised esophageal tumor tissue. Source of these receptors: a female donor with esophageal squamous cell carcinoma.

This clonotype was seen just once. The CDR3 sequence: CASSCPPTGRETQYF. CDR3 coding DNA: TGTGCCAGCAGCTGTCCACCCACGGGGCGGGAGACCCAGTACTTC. This chain joins TRBV7-3 and TRBJ2-4; perhaps D is TRBD1 or TRBD2 (5 bases each). The J call may be faulty, since TRBJ2-5 better matches the DNA end. Looked up from germline, CDR1 is SGHTA and CDR2 is FQGTGA. This CDR3 comprises 15 residues.

The chain has TRBV7-8 and TRBJ2-5, with D uncertain. The J call is in doubt because the DNA end fits TRBJ2-7 better. Germline CDR1 reads SGHVS; CDR2 reads FQNEAQ. The CDR3 has 15 amino acids. Here the CDR3 reads CASSPGSDGSYEQYF. For the CDR3, the DNA is TGTGCCAGCAGCCCCGGGTCGGACGGTTCCTACGAGCAGTACTTC.

There are a few counts of this clonotype. The chain has TRBV7-6 and TRBJ2-5, with unresolved D. V was cut by 3 bases and J by 0 bases, with 5 bases left in between. The CDR3 spans 13 residues. CDR1 is SGHVS and CDR2 is FNYEAQ in the germline V gene. The DNA for the CDR3 is TGTGCCAGCAGCTTCGGGTACCAAGAGACCCAGTACTTC. Translation: CASSFGYQETQYF.

The chain joins TRBV7-8 to TRBJ2-3; D perhaps matches TRBD1 (5 bases). Per germline, CDR1 SGHVS and CDR2 FQNEAQ. V was pared by 5 bases and J by 2 bases, with 11 bases between. CDR3 size: 14 residues. As DNA, the CDR3 is TGTGCCAGCAGCCAAGGGGATCCCACAGATACGCAGTATTTT. It encodes CASSQGDPTDTQYF.

This clonotype was observed a handful of times. The genes are TRBV7-8 and TRBJ1-5, with a tentative D call TRBD1 (6 bases). CDR1 is SGHVS and CDR2 is FQNEAQ in the germline V gene. This CDR3 is 15 amino acids long. Trimming stripped 0 bases from V and 4 bases from J, with 10 bases between. CDR3 bases: TGTGCCAGCAGCTTAGCGGGACATACTAATCAGCCCCAGCATTTT. It yields the protein CASSLAGHTNQPQHF.

V and J are TRBV7-3 and TRBJ2-6, with D uncertain. This CDR3 region has 12 residues. V lost 4 bases and J 2 bases, leaving 0 bases between the germline ends. Germline loops: CDR1 SGHTA, CDR2 FQGTGA. CDR3: CASSSGANVLTF. The CDR3 nucleotides read TGTGCCAGCAGCTCTGGGGCCAACGTCCTGACTTTC.

This clonotype occurred a few times. The V gene is TRBV7-9, the J gene TRBJ2-1; D possibly uses TRBD1 or TRBD2 (5 bases each). Germline assignment: CDR1 SEHNR and CDR2 FQNEAQ (reference sequence). Between the trimmed V and J ends, which lost 3 bases and 6 bases, there was a span of 21 bases. CDR3 length: 17 residues. The CDR3, as DNA: TGTGCCAGCAGCTTTCCCAAACCGGGACGAGAACGCAATGAGCAGTTCTTC. Translated, it gives CASSFPKPGRERNEQFF.

In its sample, this clonotype was seen a few times. The chain recombines TRBV10-3 with TRBJ2-1; D unresolved. The CDR3 is made up of 12 amino acids. The germline gives CDR1 ENHRY, CDR2 SYGVKD. Trimming took 3 bases from V and 10 from J, leaving 10 bases between them. CDR3 region: CAISDLTEEQFF. DNA for the CDR3: TGTGCCATCAGTGACCTAACGGAAGAGCAGTTCTTC.

This chain links TRBV6-6 with TRBJ2-3; tentatively, D is TRBD2 (6 bases). Matching the DNA end better, TRBJ2-7 makes the J call doubtful. Per the germline V gene, CDR1 is MNHNY and CDR2 is SVGAGI (reference sequence). The CDR3 spans 14 residues. This CDR3 reads CASRATGLEGEQYF. The CDR3 nucleotides are TGTGCCAGCAGGGCGACGGGGCTGGAGGGCGAGCAGTACTTC.

The rearrangement links TRBV6-6 to TRBJ2-3; unclear D gene. The germline gives CDR1 MNHNY, CDR2 SVGAGI (reference sequence). The CDR3 has 13 residues. V was clipped by 5 bases and J by 4 bases, with 10 bases between them. CDR3 loop: CASSEDLPDTQYF. CDR3 bases: TGTGCCAGCAGTGAGGACCTCCCAGATACGCAGTATTTT.